The rows below give T cell receptor beta chains drawn from one sample of a study of blood T cell repertoires in COVID-19. Some clones are missing from TCRdb's copy, which holds only in-frame ones; the method was immunoSEQ multiplex PCR. The table records approximately 200,000 clones, roughly nine tenths of them present only once. The sample taken for sequencing was PBMCs or T cells enriched from blood (not recorded which). The receptors derive from a woman aged 25-40 years who had recovered from COVID-19. The CDR3 runs from the conserved cysteine through the conserved F or W. The D gene is left open where the match is weak. The size entry is marked missing in some rows and otherwise reads once, few, many or a size class.

V: TRBV12-3/TRBV12-4
J: TRBJ2-7
size: once
D: -
DNA: TGTGCCAGCAGTTTAACTAGAGAGCAGTACTTC
CDR3: CASSLTREQYF

V: TRBV9
J: TRBJ1-1
size: -
D: -
DNA: TGTGCCAGCAGCGTGGGCTTTTCGGACACTGAAGCTTTCTTT
CDR3: CASSVGFSDTEAFF

V: TRBV12-3/TRBV12-4
J: TRBJ1-5
size: -
D: -
DNA: TGTGCCAGCAGTTATACAGGGCATCAGCCCCAGCATTTT
CDR3: CASSYTGHQPQHF

V: TRBV30
J: TRBJ2-1
size: -
D: TRBD1
DNA: TGTGCCTGGAGTCGACAGGGGTGGGGGAATGAGCAGTTCTTC
CDR3: CAWSRQGWGNEQFF

V: TRBV20-1
J: TRBJ1-4
size: -
D: TRBD1
DNA: TGCAGTGCTACTGACAGGGGGCCGGCAACTAATGAAAAACTGTTTTTT
CDR3: CSATDRGPATNEKLFF

V: TRBV27
J: TRBJ1-2
size: -
D: -
DNA: TGTGCCAGCAGCTCCCTTGCGGGAAGCGGCTACACCTTC
CDR3: CASSSLAGSGYTF

V: TRBV7-3
J: TRBJ2-4
size: -
D: TRBD1
DNA: TGTGCCAGCAGCTTGGCTCCGGGACAGGGAAACATTCAGTACTTC
CDR3: CASSLAPGQGNIQYF

V: TRBV3-1/TRBV3-2
J: TRBJ2-7
size: -
D: -
DNA: TGTGCCAGCAGCCCCACACGGGTCTACGAGCAGTACTTC
CDR3: CASSPTRVYEQYF

V: TRBV18
J: TRBJ1-5
size: -
D: -
DNA: TGTGCCAGCTCACATGAAACAGATAATCAGCCCCAGCATTTT
CDR3: CASSHETDNQPQHF

V: TRBV27
J: TRBJ1-2
size: -
D: TRBD1
DNA: TGTGCCAGCAGGGGGGACAGTAACTATGGCTACACCTTC
CDR3: CASRGDSNYGYTF

V: TRBV15
J: TRBJ2-5
size: -
D: -
DNA: TGTGCCACCAGCCGGCACGGAGGTGGAGAGACCCAGTACTTC
CDR3: CATSRHGGGETQYF

V: TRBV2
J: TRBJ1-1
size: -
D: TRBD1
DNA: TGTGCCAGCAGGCGACAGGGGATGAACACTGAAGCTTTCTTT
CDR3: CASRRQGMNTEAFF

V: TRBV6-2/TRBV6-3
J: TRBJ2-5
size: -
D: TRBD2
DNA: TGTGCCAGCAGTTACCGACTAGCGGGAGAGACCCAGTACTTC
CDR3: CASSYRLAGETQYF

V: TRBV9
J: TRBJ1-1
size: -
D: -
DNA: TGTGCCAGCAGCGTAGGCGGGAGTGAAGCTTTCTTT
CDR3: CASSVGGSEAFF

V: TRBV6-5
J: TRBJ1-2
size: few
D: -
DNA: TGTGCCAGCAGGGTCCTGGGGCGAGAGTATGGCTACACCTTC
CDR3: CASRVLGREYGYTF

V: TRBV6-5
J: TRBJ2-1
size: -
D: -
DNA: TGTGCCAGCCGCCTAGCCAATGAGCAGTTCTTC
CDR3: CASRLANEQFF

V: TRBV7-2
J: TRBJ2-3
size: -
D: TRBD2
DNA: TGTGCCAGCAGCTTAGCGCTAAGACTAGCCGCCCTCACAGATACGCAGTATTTT
CDR3: CASSLALRLAALTDTQYF

V: TRBV29-1
J: TRBJ2-1
size: -
D: -
DNA: TGCAGCGTCCGAGGGACATTAGTCCATGAGCAGTTCTTC
CDR3: CSVRGTLVHEQFF

V: TRBV5-1
J: TRBJ2-1
size: -
D: -
DNA: TGCGCCAGCAGCTTGGTAGGGGTCAATGAGCAGTTCTTC
CDR3: CASSLVGVNEQFF

V: TRBV7-2
J: TRBJ1-1
size: -
D: TRBD1
DNA: TGTGCCAGCAGCTTGTCGGGACAGGGAGAAGCTTTCTTT
CDR3: CASSLSGQGEAFF

V: TRBV14
J: TRBJ1-3
size: once
D: -
DNA: TGTGCCAGCAGCCAAGATGCCGGGGGAAACACCATATATTTT
CDR3: CASSQDAGGNTIYF

V: TRBV24-1
J: TRBJ2-1
size: -
D: TRBD1
DNA: TGTGCCACCAGTGATTCGGACAGGGCCGCCACCTATGAGCAGTTCTTC
CDR3: CATSDSDRAATYEQFF